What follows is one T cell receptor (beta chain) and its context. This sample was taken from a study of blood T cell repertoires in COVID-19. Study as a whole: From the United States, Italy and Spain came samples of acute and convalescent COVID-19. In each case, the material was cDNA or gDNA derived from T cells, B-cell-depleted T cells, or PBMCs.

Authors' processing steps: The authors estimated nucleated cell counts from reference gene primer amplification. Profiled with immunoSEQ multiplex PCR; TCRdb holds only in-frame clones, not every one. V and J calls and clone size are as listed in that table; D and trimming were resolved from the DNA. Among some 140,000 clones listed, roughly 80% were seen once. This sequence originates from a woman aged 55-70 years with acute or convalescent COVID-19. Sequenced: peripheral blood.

CDR3 protein: CASSETQRAGELFF. CDR3 DNA sequence: TGTGCCAGCAGCGAAACTCAGAGGGCCGGGGAGCTGTTTTTT. V usage is TRBV9 and J usage is TRBJ2-2; D is possibly TRBD2 (5 bases). The V end was cut by 3 bases, the J end by 6 bases, with 12 bases between. The CDR3 is 14 amino acids. The V gene's germline CDR1 is SGDLS and CDR2 YYNGEE.